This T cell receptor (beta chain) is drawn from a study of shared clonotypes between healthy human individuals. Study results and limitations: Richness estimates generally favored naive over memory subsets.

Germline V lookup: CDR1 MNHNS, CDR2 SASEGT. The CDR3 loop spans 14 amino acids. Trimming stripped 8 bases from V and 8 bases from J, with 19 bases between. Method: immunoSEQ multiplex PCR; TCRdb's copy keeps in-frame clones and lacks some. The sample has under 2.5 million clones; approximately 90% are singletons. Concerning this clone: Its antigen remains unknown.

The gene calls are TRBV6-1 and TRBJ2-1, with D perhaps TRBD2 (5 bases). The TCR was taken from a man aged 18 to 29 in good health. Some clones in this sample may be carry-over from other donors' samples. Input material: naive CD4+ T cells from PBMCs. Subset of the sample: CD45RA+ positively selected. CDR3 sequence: CASAADPTGDEQFF. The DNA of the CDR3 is TGTGCCAGCGCAGCGGACCCTACCGGCGATGAGCAGTTCTTC.